Described below is a single TCR beta chain sequence and its context. The target antigen is unknown. This record belongs to a study of CXCR3-negative and CXCR3-positive naive CD8 T cells. Study context: There were 140 million or so TRB reads altogether, and each library had about 1.5 +/- 0.3 million of them.

The CDR3 contains 18 residues. Germline V gene sequence: CDR1 MNHEY, CDR2 SMNVEV (reference sequence). General observations from the study: In CXCR3-positive naive cells, the TRB CDR3s were more hydrophobic than in CXCR3-negative naive cells. Memory, not naive, CXCR3-negative and CXCR3-positive cells differed in TRBV-TRBJ usage. Partially decreased CXCR3 expression was recorded after cryopreservation, and fresh PBMCs were used in most assays. Similarly elevated diversity marked both naive subsets, with memory CD8+ cells showing far lower diversity.

Each TRB cDNA library was prepared by 5' RACE (with UMI labels). TCRdb re-analyzed the 5' RACE reads; it lists each CDR3 protein once, without DNA. The sample has 100,000 to 150,000 distinct CDR3 sequences, and its top ten clones hold around 0.41%. The chain joins TRBV27 to TRBJ2-7; the TRBD1 assignment by TCRdb is unverifiable without DNA. Source material: naive CXCR3+ CD8+ T cells from blood. Documented subset: CD45RO-CCR7+CD27+CD95- naive CD8+ T cells expressing CXCR3 (TNR3+). The source of this sequence is a human donor in good health. Some clones in this sample may be carry-over from other donors' samples. The CDR3 region is CASSLTPPGQGSSYEQYF.